This TCR beta chain was identified in a study of blood T cell repertoires in COVID-19. Study summary: PBMCs, B-cell-depleted T cells, or T cells provided the cDNA or gDNA that made up the material.

The repertoire was sequenced with immunoSEQ multiplex PCR; TCRdb's copy has only in-frame clones and lacks some. Of over 250,000 clones in the sample, roughly 89% were seen once. The CDR3 has 14 residues. V was cut by 6 bases and J by 1 base, with 11 bases left in between. The germline V gene has CDR1 SGHDT and CDR2 YYEEEE. V gene TRBV5-6 combines with J gene TRBJ1-5; the D gene is possibly TRBD1 (6 bases). This TCR came from a man aged 50-59 years with acute or convalescent COVID-19. The sequenced sample consisted of peripheral blood. The CDR3 loop is CASTLTGSNQPQHF. The CDR3 nucleotides are TGTGCCAGCACCCTCACAGGGAGCAATCAGCCCCAGCATTTT.